Presented here are 12 T cell receptor beta chains from one specimen sequenced in a study of T cell responses to AZD1222 COVID-19 vaccine. Profiled with immunoSEQ multiplex PCR; TCRdb holds only in-frame clones, not every one. The table shows approximately 61,000 clones, with about four fifths occurring only once. Sequencing was performed on peripheral blood, taken 28 days after the second AZD1222 dose. These receptors all come from an adult who received the AZD1222 COVID-19 vaccine.

J is TRBJ1-1 and V is TRBV3-1 (or the pseudogene TRBV3-2), with no clear D. CDR1 LGHDT and CDR2 YNNKEL come from the germline V gene (reference sequence). CDR3 length: 16 residues. Trimming pared 1 base from V and 0 bases from J, leaving 12 bases between. The CDR3 loop is CASSQASVRLNTEAFF. The CDR3 nucleotides are TGTGCCAGCAGCCAAGCGTCCGTCAGATTGAACACTGAAGCTTTCTTT.

The J gene is TRBJ1-2, the V gene TRBV7-9; the D gene is possibly TRBD1 (5 bases). Between the trimmed V and J ends, which lost 0 bases and 4 bases, there was a span of 24 bases. Germline V gene data show CDR1 as SEHNR and CDR2 as FQNEAQ (reference sequence). This CDR3 comprises 19 residues. The CDR3, as DNA: TGTGCCAGCAGCTTAGCTGGGCCCCAGGCAGGGTGGATGATCTATGGCTACACCTTC. It translates to CASSLAGPQAGWMIYGYTF.

The rearrangement links TRBV3-1 (or the pseudogene TRBV3-2) to TRBJ1-1; D is perhaps TRBD1 (6 bases). CDR1 and CDR2 from the germline V gene are LGHDT and YNNKEL (reference sequence). The CDR3 has 13 residues. With 1 base removed from V and 4 bases from J, the gap between germline ends came to 7 bases. CDR3: CASSQGTVTEAFF. CDR3 sequence (DNA): TGTGCCAGCAGCCAAGGGACAGTCACTGAAGCTTTCTTT.

The V gene is TRBV7-9, the J gene TRBJ2-1; D is perhaps TRBD1 or TRBD2 (6 bases each). The CDR3 spans 15 residues. With 5 bases removed from V and 6 bases from J, the gap between germline ends came to 17 bases. Germline CDR1 and CDR2: SEHNR and FQNEAQ (reference sequence). The CDR3 reads CASSLGGGARNEQFF. DNA for the CDR3: TGTGCCAGCAGCCTAGGGGGAGGAGCGCGCAATGAGCAGTTCTTC.

This chain connects TRBV28 to TRBJ1-6, with D possibly matching TRBD1 (5 bases). The CDR3 spans 14 residues. Germline V gives CDR1 MDHEN, CDR2 SYDVKM. With 2 bases removed from V and 14 bases from J, the gap between germline ends came to 16 bases. This chain's CDR3 is CASSLRGLHPTLHF. The CDR3 nucleotides are TGTGCCAGCAGTTTACGGGGCCTCCATCCGACCCTCCACTTT.

Only a few counts were recorded for this clone. The rearrangement joins TRBV5-6 to TRBJ1-3, with 8 positions matching TRBD1. CDR3 size: 14 residues. The V gene end was trimmed by 2 bases and the J gene end by 8 bases; junction bases not matched to a gene: 6. Germline CDR1 is SGHDT and CDR2 is YYEEEE. The CDR3 reads CASSLQGVWDTIYF. CDR3 bases: TGTGCCAGCAGCTTACAGGGGGTTTGGGACACCATATATTTT. Full variable domain (rest looked up from reference TRBV5-6 and TRBJ1-3): DAGVTQSPTHLIKTRGQQVTLRCSPKSGHDTVSWYQQALGQGPQFIFQYYEEEERQRGNFPDRFSGHQFPNYSSELNVNALLLGDSALYLCASSLQGVWDTIYFGEGSWLTVV.

The chain recombines TRBV7-2 with TRBJ2-7, with D unclear. CDR1 and CDR2 (germline): SGHTA, FQGNSA. There are 15 residues in the CDR3. The germline V and J ends were trimmed by 2 bases and 3 bases, with 14 bases remaining between them. CDR3 amino acids: CASSLRDFTHYEQYF. In DNA form, the CDR3 reads TGTGCCAGCAGCTTACGCGACTTTACCCACTACGAGCAGTACTTC.

The chain links TRBV3-1 (or the pseudogene TRBV3-2) to TRBJ2-3; 13 positions agree with TRBD2. Germline V gene lookup returns CDR1 LGHDT and CDR2 YNNKEL (reference sequence). CDR3 length equals 17 residues. V lost 4 bases and J lost 7; bases outside the gene matches: 11. The CDR3 here is CASSPRWTSGRGNTQYF. The DNA for the CDR3 is TGTGCCAGCAGCCCACGGTGGACTAGCGGGAGAGGGAATACGCAGTATTTT.

The chain combines TRBV18 with TRBJ2-7, with no clear D. CDR1 and CDR2 (germline): KGHSH, LQKENI. CDR3 length: 14 amino acids. V shed 0 bases and J shed 2 bases, with 8 bases lying between them. The CDR3 sequence: CASSPPNIPYEQYF. The CDR3 DNA is TGTGCCAGCTCACCACCGAACATACCCTACGAGCAGTACTTC.

This rearrangement joins TRBV5-4 to TRBJ2-7; D is undetermined. The CDR3 is 15 residues long. CDR1 is SGHNT, CDR2 YYREEE, per germline (reference sequence). V lost 3 bases, J lost 5 bases, and 18 bases lay in between. The CDR3 DNA reads TGTGCCAGCAGCTCCTATCTTACATCCCCAAACGAGCAGTACTTC. Translated: CASSSYLTSPNEQYF.

This clone has only one observation. The chain combines TRBV28 with TRBJ1-2; 8 bases line up with TRBD1. V gave up 3 bases and J gave up 4 bases; unmatched junction bases: 10. Germline V lookup: CDR1 MDHEN, CDR2 SYDVKM. The CDR3 extends over 16 amino acids. CDR3 DNA sequence: TGTGCCAGCAGTTTGGTCAGGGGGCTCGAGGGCTATGGCTACACCTTC. Translation: CASSLVRGLEGYGYTF.

This clone has a single count. The V call is TRBV21-1, the J call TRBJ1-1; TRBD1 is the table's D call and was not checked against the DNA. TRBV21-1 is shown as a pseudogene. The CDR3 extends over 18 amino acids. The chain's CDR3 is CAKPLGRGDYLPNTEAFF. For the CDR3, the DNA is TGTGCCAAACCTCTGGGCAGGGGTGACTACTTACCGAACACTGAAGCTTTCTTT.